This T cell receptor (beta chain) was captured in a study of molecular identifiers for immune sequencing clone quantification. General observations from the study: The study reportedly detected spiked Jurkat TCR RNA from one cell among about 970,000 naive cells.

In preparing bulk TCR libraries, previously described methods and listed TCR primers were used. Using its own MiXCR run on the PCR reads, TCRdb lists one record per CDR3 protein. The sample shows 70,000 to 95,000 distinct CDR3 sequences, around 20% of them seen only once. The CDR3 runs 17 residues. In germline, CDR1 is SEHNR, CDR2 FQNEAQ (reference sequence). Unmatched junction bases numbered 11, after V lost 5 bases and J lost 5 bases. Input for naive CD8 libraries was 20,000 to 1,000,000 sorted cells; the RNA fraction used was 10%, 30% or 50%. This clonotype has at least ten counts. The antigen is undetermined.

Sequenced: naive CD8+ T cells from blood, with Jurkat cell RNA spiked in. Specified subset: FACS-sorted CD8+CD4-CCR7+CD45RA+ naive T cells. The TCR sequence derives from a human donor in good health. Some libraries in this study had Jurkat cell RNA spiked in. This sequence joins TRBV7-9 and TRBJ2-5; 13 nucleotides align to TRBD2. CDR3 bases: TGTGCCAGCAGCCCCGTCTCGGGACTAGCGGGGATCGAGACCCAGTACTTC. Its protein is CASSPVSGLAGIETQYF.